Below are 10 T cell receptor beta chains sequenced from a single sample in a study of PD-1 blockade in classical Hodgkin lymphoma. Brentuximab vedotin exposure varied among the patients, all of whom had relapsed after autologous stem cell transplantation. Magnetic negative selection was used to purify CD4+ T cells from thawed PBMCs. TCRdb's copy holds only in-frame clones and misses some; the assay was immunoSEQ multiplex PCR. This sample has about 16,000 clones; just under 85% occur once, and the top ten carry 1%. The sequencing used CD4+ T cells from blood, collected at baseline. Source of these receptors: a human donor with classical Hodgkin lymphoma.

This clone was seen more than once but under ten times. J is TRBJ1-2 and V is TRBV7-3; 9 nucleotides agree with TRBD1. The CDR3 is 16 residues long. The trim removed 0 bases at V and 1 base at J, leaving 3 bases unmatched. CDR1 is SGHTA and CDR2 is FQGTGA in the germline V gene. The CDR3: CASSLTGTGRNYGYTF. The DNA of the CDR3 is TGTGCCAGCAGCTTAACGGGGACAGGGCGTAACTATGGCTACACCTTC.

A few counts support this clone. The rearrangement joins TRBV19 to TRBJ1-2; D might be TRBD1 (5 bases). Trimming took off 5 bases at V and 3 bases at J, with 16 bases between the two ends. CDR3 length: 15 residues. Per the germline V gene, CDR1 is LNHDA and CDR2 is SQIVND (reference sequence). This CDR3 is CASSRQGTGDYGYTF. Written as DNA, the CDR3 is TGTGCCAGTAGTCGGCAAGGGACGGGGGACTATGGCTACACCTTC. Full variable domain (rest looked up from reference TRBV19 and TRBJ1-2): DGGITQSPKYLFRKEGQNVTLSCEQNLNHDAMYWYRQDPGQGLRLIYYSQIVNDFQKGDIAEGYSVSREKKESFPLTVTSAQKNPTAFYLCASSRQGTGDYGYTFGSGTRLTVV.

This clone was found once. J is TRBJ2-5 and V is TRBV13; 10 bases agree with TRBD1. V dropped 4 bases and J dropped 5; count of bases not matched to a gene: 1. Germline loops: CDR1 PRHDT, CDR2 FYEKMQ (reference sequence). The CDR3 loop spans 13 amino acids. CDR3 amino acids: CASSSDRGETQYF. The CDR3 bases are TGTGCCAGCAGCTCGGACAGGGGGGAGACCCAGTACTTC.

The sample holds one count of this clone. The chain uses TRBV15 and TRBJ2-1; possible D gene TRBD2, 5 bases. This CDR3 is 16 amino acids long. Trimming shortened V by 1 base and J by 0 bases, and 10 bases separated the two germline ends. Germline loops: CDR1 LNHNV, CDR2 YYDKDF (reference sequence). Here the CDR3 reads CATSRVTSGSYNEQFF. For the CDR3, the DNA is TGTGCCACCAGCAGAGTAACGAGCGGCTCCTACAATGAGCAGTTCTTC.

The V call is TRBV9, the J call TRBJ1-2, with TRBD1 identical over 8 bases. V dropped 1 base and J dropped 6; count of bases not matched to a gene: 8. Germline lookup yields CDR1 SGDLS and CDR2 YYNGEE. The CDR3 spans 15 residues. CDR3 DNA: TGTGCCAGCAGCGTACTCGGACAGGGAGTCAATGGCTACACCTTC. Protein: CASSVLGQGVNGYTF.

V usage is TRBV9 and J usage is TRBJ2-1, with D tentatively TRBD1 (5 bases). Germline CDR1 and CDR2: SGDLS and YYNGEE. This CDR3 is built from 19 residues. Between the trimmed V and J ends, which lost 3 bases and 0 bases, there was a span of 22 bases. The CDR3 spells CASSEATGTTGISYNEQFF. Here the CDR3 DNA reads TGTGCCAGCAGCGAAGCAACCGGAACCACAGGAATCTCCTACAATGAGCAGTTCTTC.

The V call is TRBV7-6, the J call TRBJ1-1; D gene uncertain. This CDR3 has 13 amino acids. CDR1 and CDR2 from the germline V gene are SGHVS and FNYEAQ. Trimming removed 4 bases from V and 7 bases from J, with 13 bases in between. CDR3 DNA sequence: TGTGCCAGCAGCTCAACCCAACAGAATGAAGCTTTCTTT. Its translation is CASSSTQQNEAFF. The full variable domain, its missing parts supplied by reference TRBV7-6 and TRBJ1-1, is GAGVSQSPRYKVTKRGQDVALRCDPISGHVSLYWYRQALGQGPEFLTYFNYEAQQDKSGLPNDRFSAERPEGSISTLTIQRTEQRDSAMYRCASSSTQQNEAFFGQGTRLTVV.

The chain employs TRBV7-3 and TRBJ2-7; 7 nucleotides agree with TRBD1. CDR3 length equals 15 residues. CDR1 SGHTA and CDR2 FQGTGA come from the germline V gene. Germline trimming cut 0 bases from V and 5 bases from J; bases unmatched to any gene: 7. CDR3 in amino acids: CASSLTGTEPHEQYF. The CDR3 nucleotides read TGTGCCAGCAGCTTAACCGGGACAGAACCCCACGAGCAGTACTTC.

The CDR3 sequence is CASSFLSTSGGAGDTQYF. CDR3 bases: TGTGCCAGCAGCTTCTTGTCCACTAGCGGGGGGGCCGGGGATACGCAGTATTTT. The chain couples TRBV7-2 to TRBJ2-3, with 13 bases that match TRBD2. V trimming: 3 bases; J trimming: 6 bases; junction bases outside the gene matches: 12. Germline lookup yields CDR1 SGHTA and CDR2 FQGNSA. The CDR3 covers 18 residues. Variable domain in full (rest from reference TRBV7-2 and TRBJ2-3): GAGVSQSPSNKVTEKGKDVELRCDPISGHTALYWYRQSLGQGLEFLIYFQGNSAPDKSGLPSDRFSAERTGGSVSTLTIQRTQQEDSAVYLCASSFLSTSGGAGDTQYFGPGTRLTVL.

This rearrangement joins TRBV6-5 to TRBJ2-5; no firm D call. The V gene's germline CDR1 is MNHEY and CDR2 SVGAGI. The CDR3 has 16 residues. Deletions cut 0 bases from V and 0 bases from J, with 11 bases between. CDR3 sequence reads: CASSYSAFGYQETQYF. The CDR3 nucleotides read TGTGCCAGCAGTTACTCGGCGTTCGGGTACCAAGAGACCCAGTACTTC.